This T cell receptor (beta chain) is from a study of identical twins (dated by TCRdb to about 2016). Context from the whole study: The study deep-sequenced TCR alpha and beta repertoires from monozygotic twins, unrelated adults of various ages and cord blood to test whether fetal clonotypes persist. To rule out contamination, replicate twin experiments were performed at different times with different library preparation protocols. What the research found in general, with its limitations: In monozygotic twins, recombination models systematically underestimated out-of-frame TCR alpha sharing, but the models matched the sharing seen between unrelated individuals. In beta out-of-frame sequences, excess twin sharing was weaker, because having fewer shared sequences lowered the signal-to-noise ratio. Abundant cord blood beta clonotypes had fewer insertions, young adult naive repertoires showed a similar but weaker trend, and memory repertoires showed no such trend. Because the same donors could not be followed over many years, conclusions were based on cross-sectional statistical analysis. Compared with coincidental sharing between unrelated individuals, out-of-frame TCR alpha sequences shared between twins had an excess of sequences with low generation probability. Zero-insertion analyses could be partly confounded by invariant T cells such as MAIT and iNKT, although diverse VJ usage argued against such confounding for most clonotypes.

Inclusive of the bounding cysteine and phenylalanine, the CDR3 is 12 residues long. Only the CDR3 part of the read is kept: 36 bases, read in frame from the first base. The CDR1 and CDR2 encoded by the germline V gene are SGHDT and YYEEEE. The junction carries 10 bases between V and J, which are trimmed by 4 bases and 8 bases respectively. All donors were healthy Caucasians. Three pairs of female monozygotic twins, all aged about 18 to 30 years, were included in the twin cohort. CD4+ and CD8+ T cell populations were isolated with positive isolation kits from Invitrogen. The receptor library was made with 5' RACE. The listed sequencing device is Illumina HiSeq 2000. Template switching added a universal primer binding site, and the final cDNA carried a unique molecular identifier that allowed TCR cDNA molecules to be counted accurately. Specific primers in the conserved constant-segment region were used to synthesize first-strand cDNA for TCR alpha and beta chains. To control for contamination, every cDNA library carried two barcodes: a SMART-Mk sample barcode plus Illumina barcodes. TruSeq adapter sequences and Illumina sample barcodes were added in two successive PCR steps. TCR alpha and beta cDNA libraries were sequenced on the Illumina HiSeq platform with custom primers. The published analysis was carried out like this. Raw reads were processed with MiGEC to extract unique molecular identifiers, and MiXCR was used to determine CDR3 positions. Recombination models were inferred per individual with the repgenHMM and IGoR tools using an EM algorithm. The tcR package in R was used for shared clonotype analysis, with sharing normalized by the product of cloneset sizes. To study raw recombination free of thymic and clonal selection effects, out-of-frame nonproductive sequences were analyzed. TCRdb passed the public sequencing reads through fastp at Q25 and MiXCR, retaining productive beta sequences. Rows are unified per CDR3 protein, each entry keeping the most common DNA and genes. Here the V and J calls rest on TCRdb's processing, not on the authors' analysis. Across this sample there are 450,000 to 500,000 distinct CDR3 sequences, with about 13% seen only once. Approximately 0.9% of the sample belongs to the ten largest clones.

This clonotype was counted ten times or more. No cognate antigen has been identified for it. No base quality values were provided; no much bigger clone lies one nucleotide off. The same sample was also studied in work on yellow fever vaccine responses in identical twins. The second study, in turn, reports: According to the authors, the vaccine-induced T cell response in identical twins seemed to be partly convergent and partly specific to each individual. In the study, vaccine-responding T cell clones were precisely tracked in identical twins.

Sequencing used CD4+ T cells sorted from blood. This chain joins TRBV5-6 to TRBJ2-1, with an unclear D gene assignment. The TCR was taken from a woman aged 18-29 years in good health. The CDR3 is CASSGRIHEQFF. The DNA sequence follows: TGTGCCAGCAGCGGCAGGATCCATGAGCAGTTCTTC.